This T cell receptor (beta chain) appears in the sequencing data of a study of shared clonotypes between healthy human individuals. The method was immunoSEQ multiplex PCR; TCRdb's version includes in-frame clones alone and lacks a portion of them. The sample has approximately 840,000 clones; about 96% are singletons. Naive CD8 cells comprised CD45RO-negative, CCR7-positively selected cells, excluding terminally differentiated effector memory CD45RA+ cells. The CDR3 is 13 residues long. The sequence derives from a man aged 30 to 45 in good health. The sequenced sample was naive CD8+ T cells sorted from blood. The chain employs TRBV1 and TRBJ2-1. TRBV1 constitutes a pseudogene. CDR3 sequence: CTTNSGTDNEQFF. The DNA for the CDR3 is TGCACCACCAACTCCGGGACCGACAATGAGCAGTTCTTC.